The 21 T cell receptor beta chains in this list originate from one sample, sequenced in a study of T-cell memory formation after mild COVID-19. TCRdb re-analysed the 5' RACE reads in MiXCR, keeping a single row per CDR3 protein. The sample holds about 16,000 distinct CDR3 sequences, about a quarter seen once. Material for sequencing was PBMCs or a T cell subset sorted from them (not recorded which). Receptor source: a man aged 18 to 30 who had mild COVID-19 (a few samples of this study predate the infection). Cell type and time point are not known.

In this sample, this clonotype turned up a few times. The chain recombines TRBV7-6 with TRBJ1-1, with a weak D call TRBD1 (6 bases). CDR1 is SGHVS, CDR2 FNYEAQ, per germline. This CDR3 region has 13 residues. V was cut by 7 bases and J by 3 bases, with 12 bases left in between. CDR3 sequence reads: CASTGGGDTEAFF. CDR3 DNA sequence: TGTGCCAGCACCGGGGGGGGCGACACTGAAGCTTTCTTT.

This chain joins TRBV5-1 and TRBJ2-2; no definite D call. V shed 2 bases and J shed 7 bases, with 12 bases lying between them. Germline loops: CDR1 SGHRS, CDR2 YFSETQ. The CDR3 is 14 amino acids. The CDR3 region is CASSFISDLGELFF. For the CDR3, the DNA is TGCGCCAGCAGCTTCATCTCGGACCTCGGGGAGCTGTTTTTT. Variable domain in full (rest from reference TRBV5-1 and TRBJ2-2): KAGVTQTPRYLIKTRGQQVTLSCSPISGHRSVSWYQQTPGQGLQFLFEYFSETQRNKGNFPGRFSGRQFSNSRSEMNVSTLELGDSALYLCASSFISDLGELFFGEGSRLTVL.

This chain uses TRBV20-1 with TRBJ1-6; the D gene is possibly TRBD1 (5 bases). V lost 3 bases and J lost 9, with 15 bases in between. The germline V gene encodes CDR1 DFQATT and CDR2 SNEGSKA (reference sequence). The CDR3 totals 14 residues. CDR3 sequence reads: CSASIDWRGSPLHF. CDR3 nucleotides: TGCAGTGCTAGCATCGACTGGAGGGGTTCACCCCTCCACTTT.

This clonotype was counted ten times or more. The genes are TRBV4-3 and TRBJ2-1; perhaps TRBD1 as D (5 bases). V was cut by 2 bases and J by 9 bases, with 8 bases left in between. CDR3 size: 12 residues. Germline-derived CDR1 and CDR2 are LGHNA and YSLEER. The CDR3 reads CASSQQGVEQFF. The CDR3 bases are TGCGCCAGCAGCCAACAGGGTGTTGAGCAGTTCTTC.

This clonotype was recorded at least ten times. The chain couples TRBV24-1 to TRBJ2-3; 8 bases align to TRBD2. The CDR3 consists of 15 residues. The trim removed 3 bases at V and 4 bases at J, leaving 5 bases unmatched. Germline V CDR1 and CDR2: KGHDR, SFDVKD. The CDR3 reads CATSDPRTSPDTQYF. CDR3 coding DNA: TGTGCCACCAGTGATCCCCGGACTAGCCCAGATACGCAGTATTTT.

In this sample, this clonotype turned up many times. The genes are TRBV20-1 and TRBJ2-3; 9 bases are a match to TRBD2. Germline CDR1 and CDR2: DFQATT and SNEGSKA (reference sequence). The trim removed 7 bases at V and 2 bases at J, leaving 4 bases unmatched. The CDR3 is 13 residues long. The CDR3 sequence: CSVAGGITDTQYF. CDR3 coding DNA: TGCAGTGTGGCGGGGGGGATCACAGATACGCAGTATTTT.

The sample holds many counts of this clonotype. The chain combines TRBV7-9 with TRBJ2-5; no clear D. The CDR3 has 15 amino acids. The germline gives CDR1 SEHNR, CDR2 FQNEAQ (reference sequence). V gave up 2 bases and J gave up 1 base, with 11 bases separating them. CDR3 amino acids: CASSLSHSPQETQYF. In nucleotides, the CDR3 is TGTGCCAGCAGCTTATCCCACAGTCCCCAAGAGACCCAGTACTTC.

This clonotype has ten or more counts. The rearrangement links TRBV27 to TRBJ2-7, with TRBD2 identical over 8 bases. The germline CDR1 and CDR2 sequences are MNHEY and SMNVEV (reference sequence). J lost 6 bases, V lost 2 bases, and 12 bases had no gene match. The CDR3 contains 16 residues. As DNA, the CDR3 is TGTGCCAGCAGTTTACTCGCGGGGGGACCTAGGAGCGAGCAGTACTTC. Its protein is CASSLLAGGPRSEQYF.

This clonotype showed up many times. The J gene is TRBJ2-3, the V gene TRBV13; D might be TRBD1 (6 bases). CDR1 is PRHDT, CDR2 FYEKMQ, per germline (reference sequence). V was cut by 6 bases and J by 2 bases, with 12 bases left in between. The CDR3 runs to 14 residues. The CDR3: CASSQGKITDTQYF. CDR3 DNA sequence: TGTGCCAGCAGTCAGGGGAAAATCACAGATACGCAGTATTTT. The full variable domain, rest sourced from reference TRBV13 and TRBJ2-3, is AAGVIQSPRHLIKEKRETATLKCYPIPRHDTVYWYQQGPGQDPQFLISFYEKMQSDKGSIPDRFSAQQFSDYHSELNMSSLELGDSALYFCASSQGKITDTQYFGPGTRLTVL.

The rearrangement joins TRBV7-2 to TRBJ2-1; TRBD2 agrees at 9 bases. This CDR3 has 13 amino acids. Germline loops: CDR1 SGHTA, CDR2 FQGNSA. The trim removed 1 base at V and 9 bases at J, leaving 1 base unmatched. The CDR3 nucleotides are TGTGCCAGCAGCTTAGGGACTAGCGTTGAGCAGTTCTTC. Its translation is CASSLGTSVEQFF.

In its sample, this clonotype was seen a few times. The chain joins TRBV2 to TRBJ1-2; D gene ambiguous. CDR3 length: 14 residues. Germline V gives CDR1 SNHLY, CDR2 FYNNEI. Deletions cut 9 bases from V and 4 bases from J, with 18 bases between. CDR3 sequence: CARPADGTSYGYTF. Here the CDR3 DNA reads TGTGCCAGACCTGCTGATGGAACTTCCTATGGCTACACCTTC.

In its sample, this clonotype was seen many times. The chain joins TRBV15 to TRBJ2-7; weak D call: TRBD1 (5 bases). Germline values: CDR1 LNHNV, CDR2 YYDKDF (reference sequence). This CDR3 contains 15 residues. Trimming stripped 3 bases from V and 2 bases from J, with 14 bases between. CDR3 region: CATSSLDQGPYEQYF. CDR3 DNA sequence: TGTGCCACCAGCAGTCTTGATCAGGGTCCCTACGAGCAGTACTTC.

The rearrangement uses TRBV12-3 or TRBV12-4 and TRBJ2-3, with 11 bases fitting TRBD2. The V gene end was trimmed by 5 bases and the J gene end by 6 bases; junction bases not matched to a gene: 4. CDR3 length: 14 residues. Here the CDR3 reads CASSNSGREDTQYF. CDR3 DNA: TGTGCCAGCAGTAATAGCGGGAGGGAGGATACGCAGTATTTT.

This clonotype has at least ten counts. This sequence joins TRBV4-3 and TRBJ2-1; unclear D gene. V gave up 4 bases and J gave up 0 bases, with 7 bases separating them. Germline CDR1 and CDR2: LGHNA and YSLEER. The CDR3 sequence is 14 residues long. In DNA form, the CDR3 reads TGCGCCAGCAGCCCGTTCTCCTCCTACAATGAGCAGTTCTTC. As protein: CASSPFSSYNEQFF.

There are many counts of this clonotype. The V call is TRBV24-1, the J call TRBJ2-1; TRBD2 matches 10 bases. This CDR3 has 15 amino acids. V shed 6 bases and J 8 bases; nucleotides not matched to a gene: 9. CDR1 and CDR2 (germline): KGHDR, SFDVKD. As DNA, the CDR3 is TGTGCCACCAGTCCCCAGCGGGGGGGCCTGGATGAGCAGTTCTTC. This encodes CATSPQRGGLDEQFF.

V gene TRBV5-4 combines with J gene TRBJ2-5; D is possibly TRBD1 or TRBD2 (5 bases each). The V gene's germline CDR1 is SGHNT and CDR2 YYREEE (reference sequence). V lost 1 base and J lost 5, with 18 bases in between. This CDR3 contains 16 residues. This CDR3 is CASSLSRRGVGETQYF. The CDR3 DNA sequence: TGTGCCAGCAGCTTGTCACGAAGAGGGGTGGGGGAGACCCAGTACTTC.

This clonotype rates as medium-sized. V usage is TRBV4-1 and J usage is TRBJ1-1; tentative D call: TRBD1 (5 bases). Germline CDR1 MGHRA, CDR2 YSYEKL. The ends were cut back, 4 bases at V and 1 base at J, with 13 bases in the middle. This CDR3 is 15 amino acids long. For the CDR3, the DNA is TGCGCCAGCAGCCTTATGGCACAGGAGAACACTGAAGCTTTCTTT. This sequence encodes CASSLMAQENTEAFF.

This sequence joins TRBV27 and TRBJ2-1; 10 bases are shared with TRBD2. The CDR3 consists of 15 residues. Germline V gene sequence: CDR1 MNHEY, CDR2 SMNVEV (reference sequence). J lost 7 bases, V lost 5 bases, and 8 bases had no gene match. CDR3 in amino acids: CASSLVGLAQNEQFF. DNA for the CDR3: TGTGCCAGCAGTCTCGTGGGACTAGCGCAAAATGAGCAGTTCTTC.

This clonotype was observed at least ten times. This rearrangement joins TRBV7-6 to TRBJ1-6; D call uncertain. The CDR3 extends over 17 amino acids. Per the germline V gene, CDR1 is SGHVS and CDR2 is FNYEAQ. V lost 2 bases and J lost 0, with 11 bases in between. The CDR3 sequence: CASSLYPESSYNSPLHF. Here the CDR3 DNA reads TGTGCCAGCAGCTTATACCCGGAGAGCTCCTATAATTCACCCCTCCACTTT.

In this sample, this clonotype turned up many times. The chain joins TRBV7-9 to TRBJ2-1; a possible D gene is TRBD1 (5 bases). This CDR3 has 15 residues. Germline lookup yields CDR1 SEHNR and CDR2 FQNEAQ (reference sequence). The V end lost 1 base, the J end lost 5 bases, and 12 bases lay between the germline ends. This CDR3 reads CASSLVLEGDNEQFF. The CDR3, as DNA: TGTGCCAGCAGCTTAGTTCTTGAAGGGGACAATGAGCAGTTCTTC.

This clonotype was detected many times. V is TRBV7-9 and J is TRBJ1-3; D gene ambiguous. CDR1 SEHNR and CDR2 FQNEAQ come from the germline V gene (reference sequence). The CDR3 covers 13 residues. The ends were cut back, 5 bases at V and 0 bases at J, with 5 bases in the middle. CDR3 amino acids: CASSMGSGNTIYF. In nucleotides, the CDR3 is TGTGCCAGCAGCATGGGCTCTGGAAACACCATATATTTT.